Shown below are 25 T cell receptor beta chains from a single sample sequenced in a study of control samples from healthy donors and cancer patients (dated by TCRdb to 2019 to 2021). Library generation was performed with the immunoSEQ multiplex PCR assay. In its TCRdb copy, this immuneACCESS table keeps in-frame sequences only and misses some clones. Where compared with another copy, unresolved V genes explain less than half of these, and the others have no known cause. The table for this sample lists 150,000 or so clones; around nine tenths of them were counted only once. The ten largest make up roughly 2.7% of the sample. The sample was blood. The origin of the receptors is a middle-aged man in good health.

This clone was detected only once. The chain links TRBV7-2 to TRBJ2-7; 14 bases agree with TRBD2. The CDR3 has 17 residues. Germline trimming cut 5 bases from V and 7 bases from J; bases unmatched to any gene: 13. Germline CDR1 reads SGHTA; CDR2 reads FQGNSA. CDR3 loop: CASSPGLAGGPGGEQYF. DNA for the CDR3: TGTGCCAGCAGCCCTGGACTAGCGGGGGGTCCAGGGGGAGAGCAGTACTTC.

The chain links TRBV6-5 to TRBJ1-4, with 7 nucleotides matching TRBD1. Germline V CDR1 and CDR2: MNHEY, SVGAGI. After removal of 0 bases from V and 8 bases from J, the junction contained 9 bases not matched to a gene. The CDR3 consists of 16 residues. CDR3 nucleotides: TGTGCCAGCAGTTACTCGTCGGGAGCAGGGGGAGAAAAACTGTTTTTT. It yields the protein CASSYSSGAGGEKLFF.

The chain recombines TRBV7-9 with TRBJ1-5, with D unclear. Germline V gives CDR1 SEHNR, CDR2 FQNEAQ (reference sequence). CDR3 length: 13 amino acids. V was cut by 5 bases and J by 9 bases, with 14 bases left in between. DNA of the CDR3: TGTGCCAGCAGCCGTGGGAAGTTAACGCCCCAGCATTTT. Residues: CASSRGKLTPQHF.

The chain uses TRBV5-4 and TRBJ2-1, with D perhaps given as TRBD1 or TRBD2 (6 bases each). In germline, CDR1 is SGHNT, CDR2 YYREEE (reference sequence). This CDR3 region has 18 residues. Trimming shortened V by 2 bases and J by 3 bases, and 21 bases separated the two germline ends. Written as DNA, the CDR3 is TGTGCCAGCAGCTTCCCGGGGGCCGGGATCTATGTCTACAATGAGCAGTTCTTC. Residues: CASSFPGAGIYVYNEQFF.

CDR3 loop: CSVLPGGVNTEAFF. The CDR3 nucleotides are TGCAGCGTTCTTCCGGGAGGGGTGAACACTGAAGCTTTCTTT. The V gene is TRBV29-1, the J gene TRBJ1-1, with a tentative D call TRBD1 (5 bases). Trimming pared 5 bases from V and 0 bases from J, leaving 13 bases between. Germline CDR1 and CDR2: SQVTM and ANQGSEA. CDR3 length: 14 residues.

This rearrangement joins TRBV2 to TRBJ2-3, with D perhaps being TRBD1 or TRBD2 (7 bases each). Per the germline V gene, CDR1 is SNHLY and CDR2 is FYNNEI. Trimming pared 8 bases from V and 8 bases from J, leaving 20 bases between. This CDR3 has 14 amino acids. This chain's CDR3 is CASSGAFRGGTQYF. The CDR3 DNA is TGTGCCAGCTCGGGTGCCTTCAGGGGGGGTACGCAGTATTTT.

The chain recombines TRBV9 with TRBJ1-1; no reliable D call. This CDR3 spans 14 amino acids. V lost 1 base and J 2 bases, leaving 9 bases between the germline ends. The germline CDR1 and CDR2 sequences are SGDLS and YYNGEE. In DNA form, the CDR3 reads TGTGCCAGCAGCGTATTTGACATTAACACTGAAGCTTTCTTT. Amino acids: CASSVFDINTEAFF.

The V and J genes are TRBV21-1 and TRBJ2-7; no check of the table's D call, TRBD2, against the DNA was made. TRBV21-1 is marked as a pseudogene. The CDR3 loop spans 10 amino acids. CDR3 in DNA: TGTGCCAGCGACGGGGGCGAGCAGTACTTC. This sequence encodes CASDGGEQYF.

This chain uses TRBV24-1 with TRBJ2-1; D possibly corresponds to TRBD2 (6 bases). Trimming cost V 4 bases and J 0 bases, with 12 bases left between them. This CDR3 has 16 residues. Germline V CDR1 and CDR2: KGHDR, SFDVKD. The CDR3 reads CATSDTEAGSYNEQFF. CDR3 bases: TGTGCCACCAGTGACACGGAAGCGGGCTCCTACAATGAGCAGTTCTTC.

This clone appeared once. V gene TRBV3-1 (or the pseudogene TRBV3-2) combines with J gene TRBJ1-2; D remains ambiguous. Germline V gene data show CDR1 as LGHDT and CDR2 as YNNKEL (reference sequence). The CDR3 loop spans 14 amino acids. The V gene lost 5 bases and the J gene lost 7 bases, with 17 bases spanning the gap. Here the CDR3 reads CASSTEGLLFGYTF. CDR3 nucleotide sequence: TGTGCCAGCAGCACCGAGGGCCTCCTCTTTGGCTACACCTTC.

The CDR3 region is CASSQDPGGANYGYTF. CDR3 coding DNA: TGTGCCAGCAGCCAAGACCCCGGAGGAGCTAACTATGGCTACACCTTC. The J gene is TRBJ1-2, the V gene TRBV14; D uncertain. There are 16 residues in the CDR3. Trimming shortened V by 0 bases and J by 0 bases, and 11 bases separated the two germline ends. The germline V gene encodes CDR1 SGHDN and CDR2 FVKESK. Complete variable domain (other parts from reference TRBV14 and TRBJ1-2): EAGVTQFPSHSVIEKGQTVTLRCDPISGHDNLYWYRRVMGKEIKFLLHFVKESKQDESGMPNNRFLAERTGGTYSTLKVQPAELEDSGVYFCASSQDPGGANYGYTFGSGTRLTVV.

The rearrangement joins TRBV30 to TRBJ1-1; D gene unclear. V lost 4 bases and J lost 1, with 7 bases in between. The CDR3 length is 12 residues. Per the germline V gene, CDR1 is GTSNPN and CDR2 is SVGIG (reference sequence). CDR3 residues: CAWKGWNTEAFF. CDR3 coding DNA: TGTGCCTGGAAAGGATGGAACACTGAAGCTTTCTTT.

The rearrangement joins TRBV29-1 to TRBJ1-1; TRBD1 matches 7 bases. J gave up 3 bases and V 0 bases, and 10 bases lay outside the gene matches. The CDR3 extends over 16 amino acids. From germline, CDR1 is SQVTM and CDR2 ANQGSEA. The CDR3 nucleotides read TGCAGCGTTGAAGATCCCCGGACAGGCCAGCACACTGAAGCTTTCTTT. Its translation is CSVEDPRTGQHTEAFF.

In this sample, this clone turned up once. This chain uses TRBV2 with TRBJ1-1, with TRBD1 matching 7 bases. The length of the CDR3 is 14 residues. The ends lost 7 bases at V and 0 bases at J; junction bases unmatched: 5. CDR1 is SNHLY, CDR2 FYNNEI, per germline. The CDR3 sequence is CASTVDRVNTEAFF. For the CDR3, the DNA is TGTGCCAGCACCGTAGACAGGGTGAACACTGAAGCTTTCTTT.

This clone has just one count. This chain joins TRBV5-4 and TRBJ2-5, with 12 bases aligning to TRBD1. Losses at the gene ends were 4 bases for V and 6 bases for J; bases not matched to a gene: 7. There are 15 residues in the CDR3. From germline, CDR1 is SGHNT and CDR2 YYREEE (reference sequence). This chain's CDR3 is CASSQPGQGAKTQYF. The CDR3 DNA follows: TGTGCCAGCAGCCAACCGGGACAGGGGGCGAAGACCCAGTACTTC.

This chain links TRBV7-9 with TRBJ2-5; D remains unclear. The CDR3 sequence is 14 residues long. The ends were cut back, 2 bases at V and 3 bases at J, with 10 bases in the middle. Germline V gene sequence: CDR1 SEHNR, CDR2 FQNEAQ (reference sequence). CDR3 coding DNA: TGTGCCAGCAGCTTACTTTCACCCGAAGAGACCCAGTACTTC. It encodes CASSLLSPEETQYF. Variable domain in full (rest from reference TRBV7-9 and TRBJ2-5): DTGVSQNPRHKITKRGQNVTFRCDPISEHNRLYWYRQTLGQGPEFLTYFQNEAQLEKSRLLSDRFSAERPKGSFSTLEIQRTEQGDSAMYLCASSLLSPEETQYFGPGTRLLVL.

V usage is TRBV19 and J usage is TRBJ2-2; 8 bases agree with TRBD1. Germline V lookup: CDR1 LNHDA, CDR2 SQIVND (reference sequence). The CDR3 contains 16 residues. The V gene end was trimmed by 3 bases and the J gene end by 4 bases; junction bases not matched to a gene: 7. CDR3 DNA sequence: TGTGCCAGTAGTATCGCAGGGGGCGTTAGCACCGGGGAGCTGTTTTTT. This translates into CASSIAGGVSTGELFF.

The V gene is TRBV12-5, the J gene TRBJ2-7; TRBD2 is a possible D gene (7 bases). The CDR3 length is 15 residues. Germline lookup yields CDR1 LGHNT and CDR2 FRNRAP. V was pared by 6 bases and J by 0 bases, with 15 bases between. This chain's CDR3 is CASGWGGAVSYEQYF. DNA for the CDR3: TGTGCTAGTGGCTGGGGGGGGGCGGTCTCCTACGAGCAGTACTTC.

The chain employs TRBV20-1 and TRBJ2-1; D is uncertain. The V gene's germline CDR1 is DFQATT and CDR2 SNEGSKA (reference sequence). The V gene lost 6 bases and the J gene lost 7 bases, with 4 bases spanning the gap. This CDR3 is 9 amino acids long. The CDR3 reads CSARNEQFF. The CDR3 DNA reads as TGCAGTGCCAGAAATGAGCAGTTCTTC.

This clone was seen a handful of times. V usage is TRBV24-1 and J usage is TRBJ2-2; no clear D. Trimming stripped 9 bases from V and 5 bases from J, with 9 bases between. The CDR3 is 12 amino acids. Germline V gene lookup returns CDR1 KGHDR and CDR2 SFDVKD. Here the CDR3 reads CATRRSTGELFF. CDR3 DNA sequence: TGTGCCACCCGTAGGTCGACCGGGGAGCTGTTTTTT.

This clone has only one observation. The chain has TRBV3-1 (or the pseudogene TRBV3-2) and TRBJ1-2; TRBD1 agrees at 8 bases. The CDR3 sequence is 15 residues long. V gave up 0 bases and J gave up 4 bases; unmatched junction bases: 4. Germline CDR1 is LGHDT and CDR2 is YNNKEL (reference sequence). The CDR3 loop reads CASSQEGQGVYGYTF. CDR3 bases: TGTGCCAGCAGCCAAGAAGGACAGGGCGTCTATGGCTACACCTTC.

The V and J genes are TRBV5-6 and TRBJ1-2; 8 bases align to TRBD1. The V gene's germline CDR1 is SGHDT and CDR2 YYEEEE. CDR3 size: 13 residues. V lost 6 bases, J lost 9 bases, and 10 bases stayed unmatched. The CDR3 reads CASTLAGGESYTF. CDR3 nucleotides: TGTGCCAGCACCCTGGCAGGGGGCGAGAGCTACACCTTC. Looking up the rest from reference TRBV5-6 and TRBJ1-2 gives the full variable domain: DAGVTQSPTHLIKTRGQQVTLRCSPKSGHDTVSWYQQALGQGPQFIFQYYEEEERQRGNFPDRFSGHQFPNYSSELNVNALLLGDSALYLCASTLAGGESYTFGSGTRLTVV.

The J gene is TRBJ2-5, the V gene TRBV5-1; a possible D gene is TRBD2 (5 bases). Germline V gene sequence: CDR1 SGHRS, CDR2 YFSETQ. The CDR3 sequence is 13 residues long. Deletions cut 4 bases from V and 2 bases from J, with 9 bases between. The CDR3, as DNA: TGCGCCAGCAGCACTAGTGGGCAAGAGACCCAGTACTTC. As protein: CASSTSGQETQYF.

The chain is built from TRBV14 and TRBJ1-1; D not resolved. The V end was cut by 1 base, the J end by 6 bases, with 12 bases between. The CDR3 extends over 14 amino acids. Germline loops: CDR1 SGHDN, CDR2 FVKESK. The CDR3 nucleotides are TGTGCCAGCAGCCAAGCCGCCCCAACGGCTGAAGCTTTCTTT. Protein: CASSQAAPTAEAFF.

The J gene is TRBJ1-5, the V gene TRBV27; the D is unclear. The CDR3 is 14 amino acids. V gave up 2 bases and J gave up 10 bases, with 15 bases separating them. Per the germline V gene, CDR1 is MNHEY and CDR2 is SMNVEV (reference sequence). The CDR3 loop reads CASSLTGAVRPQHF. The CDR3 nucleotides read TGTGCCAGCAGTTTAACCGGAGCTGTGAGACCCCAGCATTTT.